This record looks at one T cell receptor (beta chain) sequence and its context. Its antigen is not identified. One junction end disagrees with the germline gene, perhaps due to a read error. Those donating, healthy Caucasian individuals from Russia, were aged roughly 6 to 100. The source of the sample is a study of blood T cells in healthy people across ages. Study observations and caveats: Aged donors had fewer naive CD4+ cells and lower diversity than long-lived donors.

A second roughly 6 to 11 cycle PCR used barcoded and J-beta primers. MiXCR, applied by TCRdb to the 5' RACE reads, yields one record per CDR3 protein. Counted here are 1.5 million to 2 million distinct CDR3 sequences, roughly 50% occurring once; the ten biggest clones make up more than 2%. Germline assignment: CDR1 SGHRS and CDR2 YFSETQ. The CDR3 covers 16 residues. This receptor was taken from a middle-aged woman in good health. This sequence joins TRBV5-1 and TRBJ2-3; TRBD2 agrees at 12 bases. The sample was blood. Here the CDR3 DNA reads TGCGTCAGCAGCCACGGACTAGCGGGGACCACAGATACGCAGTATTTT. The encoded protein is CVSSHGLAGTTDTQYF. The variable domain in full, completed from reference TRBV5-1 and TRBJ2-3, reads KAGVTQTPRYLIKTRGQQVTLSCSPISGHRSVSWYQQTPGQGLQFLFEYFSETQRNKGNFPGRFSGRQFSNSRSEMNVSTLELGDSALYLCVSSHGLAGTTDTQYFGPGTRLTVL.